Sequencing of this TCR beta chain was carried out in a study of vaccination and CD4 T cells after COVID-19. Across the whole study: It was a median roughly 100 days after diagnosis, with a range of 35 to 161, that post-COVID samples were drawn. Stimulation of the cells used overlapping spike peptide pools from SARS-CoV-2 and from the common cold coronaviruses HCoV-NL63, HCoV-OC43 and HCoV-229E.

Specified treatment: approximately 11-day PBMC culture with coronavirus spike peptide pools or control peptides (ViraFEST assay). Oncomine TCR Beta short-read sequencing was applied to DNA from cultured CD4+ T cells. Researchers extracted genomic DNA from CD4+ T cells that had been cultured. One entry per CDR3 protein results from TCRdb running MiXCR on the PCR reads. In the table there are some 17,000 distinct CDR3 sequences, 50% to 75% of which are singletons. This clonotype came up a few times. Antigen specificity is unknown. There are 15 residues in the CDR3. CDR1 and CDR2 from the germline V gene are SGHVS and FNYEAQ. V gave up 4 bases and J gave up 4 bases, with 14 bases separating them.

The sample comprised CD4+ T cells from blood, cultured in vitro. This sequence joins TRBV7-6 and TRBJ1-5; D not certain. This TCR came from a human donor who had recovered from COVID-19. In DNA, the CDR3 is TGTGCCAGCAGCTATGACACGGGCGGGAATCAGCCCCAGCATTTT. Protein: CASSYDTGGNQPQHF.